One sample yielded the 11 T cell receptor beta chains listed below, sequenced in a study of control samples from healthy donors and cancer patients. TCRdb keeps only in-frame clones here, not all; method: immunoSEQ multiplex PCR. Of tens of thousands of clones listed, about 93% are singletons. The source material was blood. Every receptor here comes from a man in his thirties or forties in good health.

The chain employs TRBV5-1 and TRBJ2-7; 10 bases map to TRBD2. Germline loops: CDR1 SGHRS, CDR2 YFSETQ. With V trimmed by 3 bases and J by 7 bases, 19 bases remained unmatched. This CDR3 has 18 residues. The CDR3 region is CASSSKSHLLAGRGEQYF. CDR3 nucleotides: TGCGCCAGCAGCTCCAAATCCCACCTACTAGCGGGGCGTGGAGAGCAGTACTTC. Full variable domain (outside the CDR3, taken from reference TRBV5-1 and TRBJ2-7): KAGVTQTPRYLIKTRGQQVTLSCSPISGHRSVSWYQQTPGQGLQFLFEYFSETQRNKGNFPGRFSGRQFSNSRSEMNVSTLELGDSALYLCASSSKSHLLAGRGEQYFGPGTRLTVT.

This clone showed up just once. The J gene is TRBJ2-7, the V gene TRBV27; a weak D match, TRBD2 (6 bases). Germline CDR1 and CDR2: MNHEY and SMNVEV (reference sequence). The CDR3 contains 15 residues. V was trimmed by 4 bases and J by 7 bases, leaving 20 bases between them. The CDR3 DNA reads as TGTGCCAGCAGTTGGGGGAACGGGAGAGCGCGGGAGCAGTACTTC. Protein: CASSWGNGRAREQYF.

The chain employs TRBV19 and TRBJ2-7; tentatively, D is TRBD1 (5 bases). V lost 10 bases and J lost 7, with 17 bases in between. There are 12 residues in the CDR3. CDR1 and CDR2 from the germline V gene are LNHDA and SQIVND (reference sequence). The CDR3 DNA sequence: TGTGCCACCCGGTCCAAGGGGTGGGAGCAGTACTTC. Translating gives CATRSKGWEQYF. Full variable domain (remainder filled in from reference TRBV19 and TRBJ2-7): DGGITQSPKYLFRKEGQNVTLSCEQNLNHDAMYWYRQDPGQGLRLIYYSQIVNDFQKGDIAEGYSVSREKKESFPLTVTSAQKNPTAFYLCATRSKGWEQYFGPGTRLTVT.

The chain links TRBV27 to TRBJ1-5; maybe TRBD1 (5 bases). Looked up from germline, CDR1 is MNHEY and CDR2 is SMNVEV (reference sequence). The V end was cut by 1 base, the J end by 5 bases, with 12 bases between. CDR3 length: 15 residues. CDR3 sequence reads: CASSLLARVDQPQHF. In nucleotides, the CDR3 is TGTGCCAGCAGTTTATTAGCCAGGGTCGATCAGCCCCAGCATTTT.

The chain combines TRBV5-4 with TRBJ1-1; no clear D gene. V lost 4 bases and J lost 3, with 10 bases in between. The CDR3 spans 13 residues. Germline-derived CDR1 and CDR2 are SGHNT and YYREEE (reference sequence). The CDR3 protein is CASSDDMDTEAFF. The CDR3 DNA sequence: TGTGCCAGCAGCGACGACATGGACACTGAAGCTTTCTTT.

The chain uses TRBV27 and TRBJ1-2; 8 bases are a match to TRBD1. The CDR3 has 14 residues. The junction had 3 bases not matched to a gene; V was cut back by 5 bases and J by 1 base. CDR1 and CDR2 (germline): MNHEY, SMNVEV (reference sequence). This CDR3 reads CASSPQGVNYGYTF. In nucleotides, the CDR3 is TGTGCCAGCAGTCCACAGGGGGTTAACTATGGCTACACCTTC.

A few counts support this clone. The gene calls are TRBV7-9 and TRBJ1-3; 9 bases match TRBD1. The CDR3 length is 17 residues. V lost 2 bases to trimming and J lost 3 bases; unmatched junction nucleotides: 8. Germline CDR1 is SEHNR and CDR2 is FQNEAQ (reference sequence). The CDR3 spells CASSLLLTGGFGNTIYF. The CDR3 coding sequence is TGTGCCAGCAGCTTATTGCTTACAGGGGGCTTTGGAAACACCATATATTTT.

This rearrangement joins TRBV30 to TRBJ2-6, with D uncertain. The CDR3 spans 13 residues. V lost 2 bases and J 4 bases, leaving 6 bases between the germline ends. Looked up from germline, CDR1 is GTSNPN and CDR2 is SVGIG (reference sequence). This CDR3 is CAWSFRGANVLTF. CDR3 DNA: TGTGCCTGGAGTTTCAGGGGGGCCAACGTCCTGACTTTC.

This clone has a single count. The CDR3 loop reads CASSDSTGGNEQFF. CDR3 in DNA: TGTGCCAGCAGTGACTCGACAGGGGGCAATGAGCAGTTCTTC. V is TRBV6-4 and J is TRBJ2-1; TRBD1 matches 9 bases. Germline CDR1 is MRHNA and CDR2 is SNTAGT. J lost 6 bases, V lost 0 bases, and 0 bases had no gene match. The CDR3 runs to 14 residues.

V gene TRBV10-3 combines with J gene TRBJ1-2; TRBD1 aligns across 8 bases. The CDR3 is 15 residues long. The V gene's germline CDR1 is ENHRY and CDR2 SYGVKD. The ends lost 5 bases at V and 7 bases at J; junction bases unmatched: 12. The CDR3 protein is CAISPDRAFLIGYTF. The CDR3, as DNA: TGTGCCATCAGTCCGGACAGGGCGTTCCTAATTGGCTACACCTTC.

This chain links TRBV28 with TRBJ1-2; D possibly corresponds to TRBD1 (6 bases). Germline V lookup: CDR1 MDHEN, CDR2 SYDVKM. V lost 6 bases and J 1 base, leaving 21 bases between the germline ends. CDR3 length: 17 residues. In nucleotides, the CDR3 is TGTGCCAGCAGCTTCCCCTCTACAGGACAGATTAACTATGGCTACACCTTC. Protein product: CASSFPSTGQINYGYTF.